A single sample gave rise to the 23 T cell receptor beta chains below, sequenced in a study of CD8 T cells in Susac syndrome. When the RNA was reverse transcribed, random hexamers were used with an input of about 0.5 to 1 ug. TCRdb recomputed calls from the immunoSEQ multiplex PCR reads with MiXCR, one row per CDR3 protein. Of about 210,000 distinct CDR3 sequences listed, 95% are singletons. Sequencing input: CD4+ T cells from PBMCs. The origin of the receptors is a human donor with multiple sclerosis.

This chain joins TRBV9 and TRBJ2-3, with 9 bases that match TRBD2. The V gene end was trimmed by 3 bases and the J gene end by 0 bases; junction bases not matched to a gene: 5. This CDR3 is 16 amino acids long. From germline, CDR1 is SGDLS and CDR2 YYNGEE. This chain's CDR3 is CASSGRLAGSTDTQYF. CDR3 nucleotide sequence: TGTGCCAGCAGCGGACGTCTAGCGGGAAGCACAGATACGCAGTATTTT.

The chain links TRBV6-5 to TRBJ2-5; D uncertain. Trimming removed 2 bases from V and 6 bases from J, with 7 bases in between. The V gene's germline CDR1 is MNHEY and CDR2 SVGAGI. The CDR3 runs 12 residues. The CDR3 reads CASSYPQQTQYF. CDR3 in DNA: TGTGCCAGCAGTTACCCCCAGCAGACCCAGTACTTC.

The chain uses TRBV20-1 and TRBJ2-5, with D perhaps TRBD2 (5 bases). Germline values: CDR1 DFQATT, CDR2 SNEGSKA (reference sequence). V was clipped by 3 bases and J by 2 bases, with 16 bases between them. The length of the CDR3 is 15 residues. The CDR3 loop reads CSASGLAKAQETQYF. The CDR3 bases are TGCAGTGCTAGTGGGTTAGCGAAAGCTCAAGAGACCCAGTACTTC.

V usage is TRBV9 and J usage is TRBJ1-6; the match to TRBD1 covers 9 bases. This CDR3 is 16 amino acids long. The V gene's germline CDR1 is SGDLS and CDR2 YYNGEE. Trimming removed 3 bases from V and 6 bases from J; junction bases left unmatched: 7. This CDR3 is CASSADRGTLNSPLHF. As DNA, the CDR3 is TGTGCCAGCAGCGCCGACAGGGGGACCCTTAATTCACCCCTCCACTTT.

The V and J genes are TRBV3-1 and TRBJ2-1; D is ambiguous. With 1 base removed from V and 1 base from J, the gap between germline ends came to 8 bases. Germline values: CDR1 LGHDT, CDR2 YNNKEL (reference sequence). This CDR3 contains 15 residues. CDR3 bases: TGTGCCAGCAGCCAAGTCCCTGGGTCCTACAATGAGCAGTTCTTC. Its protein is CASSQVPGSYNEQFF.

This sequence joins TRBV15 and TRBJ1-6, with D uncertain. The CDR3 spans 15 residues. The germline V gene has CDR1 LNHNV and CDR2 YYDKDF (reference sequence). Trimming took off 0 bases at V and 8 bases at J, with 11 bases between the two ends. In DNA, the CDR3 is TGTGCCACCAGCAGAGATGCCTTTAAAGATTCACCCCTCCACTTT. Protein: CATSRDAFKDSPLHF.

Only one count was recorded for this clonotype. The J gene is TRBJ2-5, the V gene TRBV29-1; no definite D call. CDR1 is SQVTM, CDR2 ANQGSEA, per germline. The CDR3 is 10 residues long. Trimming took 4 bases from V and 5 from J, leaving 5 bases between them. In nucleotides, the CDR3 is TGCAGCGTTGCGCGGGAGACCCAGTACTTC. It yields the protein CSVARETQYF.

This clonotype has more than one count but fewer than ten. The chain carries TRBV6-5 and TRBJ2-7, with TRBD1 as a possible D gene (6 bases). CDR3 length: 14 amino acids. Germline V gene data show CDR1 as MNHEY and CDR2 as SVGAGI. Trimming stripped 6 bases from V and 2 bases from J, with 14 bases between. The CDR3 DNA sequence: TGTGCCAGCAGCCGCGACAGGCTAACCTACGAGCAGTACTTC. It yields the protein CASSRDRLTYEQYF.

The chain couples TRBV9 to TRBJ2-7; possibly TRBD2 for D (7 bases). The CDR3 spans 14 residues. V was shortened by 3 bases and J by 3 bases, with 13 bases between the two germline ends. The germline V gene has CDR1 SGDLS and CDR2 YYNGEE. The CDR3 coding sequence is TGTGCCAGCAGCGAGGGGGGGATCCTCTACGAGCAGTACTTC. Its protein is CASSEGGILYEQYF.

The chain joins TRBV27 to TRBJ1-1; D is perhaps TRBD1 (6 bases). V was shortened by 3 bases and J by 5 bases, with 13 bases between the two germline ends. The CDR3 runs 14 residues. Looked up from germline, CDR1 is MNHEY and CDR2 is SMNVEV (reference sequence). CDR3 in amino acids: CASSFWSRGTEAFF. CDR3 sequence (DNA): TGTGCCAGCAGTTTTTGGTCCAGGGGTACTGAAGCTTTCTTT.

V usage is TRBV2 and J usage is TRBJ1-5; tentatively, D is TRBD1 (6 bases). V was pared by 6 bases and J by 0 bases, with 15 bases between. Germline loops: CDR1 SNHLY, CDR2 FYNNEI. The CDR3 covers 16 residues. CDR3 sequence: CASRDRSIYSNQPQHF. CDR3 bases: TGTGCCAGCAGGGACAGATCGATTTATAGCAATCAGCCCCAGCATTTT.

The J gene is TRBJ2-3, the V gene TRBV12-3 or TRBV12-4; 10 bases match TRBD2. CDR3 length equals 15 residues. V shed 7 bases, J shed 2 bases, and the junction held 6 bases outside the gene matches. The CDR3 loop reads CASNLSGRPTDTQYF. In DNA form, the CDR3 reads TGTGCCAGCAACCTTAGCGGGAGGCCCACAGATACGCAGTATTTT.

The CDR3 DNA reads as TGTGCCAGCAGCGAACAGCCAGGGGGTGAAAAACTGTTTTTT. As protein: CASSEQPGGEKLFF. The rearrangement uses TRBV9 and TRBJ1-4; 7 nucleotides line up with TRBD1. V shed 3 bases and J 7 bases; nucleotides not matched to a gene: 6. The CDR3 spans 14 residues. Germline V gene lookup returns CDR1 SGDLS and CDR2 YYNGEE.

This clonotype was seen only once. J is TRBJ2-7 and V is TRBV3-1; weak D call: TRBD1 (6 bases). The V gene lost 5 bases and the J gene lost 3 bases, with 11 bases spanning the gap. This CDR3 spans 13 amino acids. Germline V gene lookup returns CDR1 LGHDT and CDR2 YNNKEL (reference sequence). For the CDR3, the DNA is TGTGCCAGCAGCGCCCAGGGGTTCTACGAGCAGTACTTC. It encodes CASSAQGFYEQYF.

The V gene is TRBV20-1, the J gene TRBJ2-7; 9 bases fit TRBD1. The CDR3 is made up of 12 amino acids. CDR1 is DFQATT, CDR2 SNEGSKA, per germline (reference sequence). V shed 5 bases, J shed 7 bases, and the junction held 6 bases outside the gene matches. CDR3 loop: CSALQGAREQYF. CDR3 nucleotides: TGCAGTGCTTTACAGGGGGCGCGGGAGCAGTACTTC.

The V call is TRBV12-3 or TRBV12-4, the J call TRBJ1-1; D is ambiguous. This CDR3 comprises 13 residues. Trimming left V 7 bases short and J 4 bases short, with 13 bases between. CDR3 sequence (DNA): TGTGCCAGCAATAACAGAGGAACCACTGAAGCTTTCTTT. This codes for CASNNRGTTEAFF.

The rearrangement joins TRBV5-1 to TRBJ1-2; 7 bases align to TRBD1. Per germline, CDR1 SGHRS and CDR2 YFSETQ. The CDR3 loop spans 13 amino acids. Trimming took 3 bases from V and 4 from J; bases not matched to a gene: 3. The CDR3 loop reads CASSSTGIYGYTF. CDR3 in DNA: TGCGCCAGCAGCTCGACAGGGATCTATGGCTACACCTTC.

J is TRBJ2-3 and V is TRBV30, with 10 bases that match TRBD2. The germline CDR1 and CDR2 sequences are GTSNPN and SVGIG (reference sequence). With 2 bases clipped from V and 4 bases from J, the junction kept 3 bases outside the gene matches. This CDR3 contains 14 residues. In nucleotides, the CDR3 is TGTGCCTGGAGTCCTGGGACTAGCGCAGATACGCAGTATTTT. Its translation: CAWSPGTSADTQYF.

This sequence joins TRBV12-3 or TRBV12-4 and TRBJ2-5; D remains ambiguous. The ends were cut back, 7 bases at V and 7 bases at J, with 4 bases in the middle. The CDR3 runs 9 residues. CDR3 bases: TGTGCCAGCATTCTGACCCAGTACTTC. It specifies CASILTQYF.

The chain joins TRBV12-3 or TRBV12-4 to TRBJ2-7, with TRBD1 matching 7 bases. This CDR3 region has 19 residues. Trimming removed 0 bases from V and 3 bases from J; junction bases left unmatched: 17. Here the CDR3 DNA reads TGTGCCAGCAGTTTAGCGGGACGCCTCACCGGGACAGCGTTCTACGAGCAGTACTTC. Translating it yields CASSLAGRLTGTAFYEQYF.

This rearrangement joins TRBV9 to TRBJ1-2, with 7 bases matching TRBD1. This CDR3 contains 14 residues. CDR1 SGDLS and CDR2 YYNGEE come from the germline V gene. Trimming at V came to 3 bases and at J to 2 bases, leaving 4 bases not matched to a gene. As DNA, the CDR3 is TGTGCCAGCAGCGCACAGGGGCCCAACTATGGCTACACCTTC. It specifies CASSAQGPNYGYTF.

The chain links TRBV6-1 to TRBJ1-6; D is undetermined. The V gene's germline CDR1 is MNHNS and CDR2 SASEGT. CDR3 length: 16 amino acids. V was cut by 2 bases and J by 9 bases, with 17 bases left in between. The CDR3 DNA follows: TGTGCCAGCAGTGAAAGAGTCAGCATAATGGGTTCACCCCTCCACTTT. Amino acids: CASSERVSIMGSPLHF.

This chain connects TRBV3-1 to TRBJ2-7; no reliable D call. V gave up 1 base and J gave up 10 bases, with 11 bases separating them. Looked up from germline, CDR1 is LGHDT and CDR2 is YNNKEL (reference sequence). The CDR3 is 12 amino acids. CDR3 region: CASSQVFQRQYF. CDR3 DNA: TGTGCCAGCAGCCAAGTTTTCCAGCGACAGTACTTC.